Presented here are 19 T cell receptor beta chains from one specimen sequenced in a study of T cell changes during pregnancy in multiple sclerosis. The repertoire was sequenced with immunoSEQ multiplex PCR; TCRdb's copy has only in-frame clones and lacks some. The table has about 94,000 clones, just under 95% seen once; the top ten hold under 0.85%. Specimen: peripheral blood, collected in the third trimester of pregnancy. These receptors all come from a female donor with multiple sclerosis, enrolled in a pregnancy study.

This clone was found once. The CDR3 coding sequence is TGCGCCAGCAGCGCAAGGGGATCTGGAAACACCATATATTTT. Translated: CASSARGSGNTIYF. V is TRBV5-1 and J is TRBJ1-3; D possibly corresponds to TRBD1 (5 bases). Between the trimmed V and J ends, which lost 4 bases and 1 base, there was a span of 9 bases. CDR3 length: 14 amino acids. CDR1 is SGHRS and CDR2 is YFSETQ in the germline V gene. Supplemented by reference TRBV5-1 and TRBJ1-3, the full variable domain reads KAGVTQTPRYLIKTRGQQVTLSCSPISGHRSVSWYQQTPGQGLQFLFEYFSETQRNKGNFPGRFSGRQFSNSRSEMNVSTLELGDSALYLCASSARGSGNTIYFGEGSWLTVV.

The genes are TRBV5-1 and TRBJ1-4, with TRBD1 identical over 11 bases. The CDR3 covers 15 residues. V was pared by 5 bases and J by 4 bases, with 4 bases of the junction left unmatched. Germline-derived CDR1 and CDR2 are SGHRS and YFSETQ. The CDR3 region is CASRGQGAVNEKLFF. In nucleotides, the CDR3 is TGCGCCAGCAGAGGACAGGGGGCTGTTAATGAAAAACTGTTTTTT. The full variable domain, completed using reference TRBV5-1 and TRBJ1-4, is KAGVTQTPRYLIKTRGQQVTLSCSPISGHRSVSWYQQTPGQGLQFLFEYFSETQRNKGNFPGRFSGRQFSNSRSEMNVSTLELGDSALYLCASRGQGAVNEKLFFGSGTQLSVL.

The J gene is TRBJ2-7, the V gene TRBV4-1; 9 bases are shared with TRBD2. The CDR3 is 14 residues long. Germline V gene lookup returns CDR1 MGHRA and CDR2 YSYEKL. J lost 3 bases, V lost 5 bases, and 5 bases had no gene match. Written as DNA, the CDR3 is TGCGCCAGCAGCACCTTAGCGGGGGTCTACGAGCAGTACTTC. Translating gives CASSTLAGVYEQYF.

This clone was seen once. The rearrangement uses TRBV2 and TRBJ2-3, with a possible D match to TRBD1 (5 bases). CDR3 length equals 14 residues. The germline V gene encodes CDR1 SNHLY and CDR2 FYNNEI. Trimming stripped 1 base from V and 2 bases from J, with 7 bases between. The CDR3 loop is CASSEEQATDTQYF. The CDR3 bases are TGTGCCAGCAGTGAAGAACAGGCCACAGATACGCAGTATTTT. Full variable domain (missing parts from reference TRBV2 and TRBJ2-3): EPEVTQTPSHQVTQMGQEVILRCVPISNHLYFYWYRQILGQKVEFLVSFYNNEISEKSEIFDDQFSVERPDGSNFTLKIRSTKLEDSAMYFCASSEEQATDTQYFGPGTRLTVL.

This chain uses TRBV7-2 with TRBJ2-2; 8 nucleotides align to TRBD1. V trimming: 5 bases; J trimming: 5 bases; junction bases outside the gene matches: 7. The CDR3 is 15 amino acids. Germline V CDR1 and CDR2: SGHTA, FQGNSA. This chain's CDR3 is CASSLRTGRTGELFF. In DNA, the CDR3 is TGTGCCAGCAGCCTCCGGACAGGGCGGACCGGGGAGCTGTTTTTT.

The genes are TRBV5-4 and TRBJ1-2; maybe TRBD1 (5 bases). CDR3 length equals 14 residues. The germline V gene encodes CDR1 SGHNT and CDR2 YYREEE (reference sequence). The V end was cut by 4 bases, the J end by 1 base, with 11 bases between. CDR3 coding DNA: TGTGCCAGCAGCCCCCGAGACAGTAACTATGGCTACACCTTC. It yields the protein CASSPRDSNYGYTF.

The gene calls are TRBV5-1 and TRBJ1-4; D is unclear. CDR1 and CDR2 from the germline V gene are SGHRS and YFSETQ. CDR3 length: 18 residues. V shed 0 bases and J shed 0 bases, with 15 bases lying between them. CDR3 DNA: TGCGCCAGCAGCTTGGTGATGGCAATCCCTGCAACTAATGAAAAACTGTTTTTT. It translates to CASSLVMAIPATNEKLFF.

The gene calls are TRBV5-5 and TRBJ2-7; D call uncertain. Germline CDR1 is SGHKS and CDR2 is YYEKEE (reference sequence). The CDR3 totals 15 residues. V was clipped by 2 bases and J by 6 bases, with 18 bases between them. The CDR3 DNA follows: TGTGCCAGCAGCTTTGAGCCGCCGCCTTCGAGCGAGCAGTACTTC. Its protein product is CASSFEPPPSSEQYF. Complete variable domain (other parts from reference TRBV5-5 and TRBJ2-7): DAGVTQSPTHLIKTRGQQVTLRCSPISGHKSVSWYQQVLGQGPQFIFQYYEKEERGRGNFPDRFSARQFPNYSSELNVNALLLGDSALYLCASSFEPPPSSEQYFGPGTRLTVT.

V is TRBV19 and J is TRBJ1-5; 7 bases fit TRBD1. Germline loops: CDR1 LNHDA, CDR2 SQIVND (reference sequence). The CDR3 spans 15 residues. Losses at the gene ends were 5 bases for V and 7 bases for J; bases not matched to a gene: 11. The CDR3 nucleotides are TGTGCCAGTAGTCCCAGACAGGGTTCGGAACAGCCCCAGCATTTT. It codes for CASSPRQGSEQPQHF.

This clone was seen once. This chain uses TRBV27 with TRBJ2-3, with a weak D call TRBD1 (6 bases). This CDR3 is 16 amino acids long. V dropped 2 bases and J dropped 2 bases, with 14 bases sitting between them. Germline lookup yields CDR1 MNHEY and CDR2 SMNVEV (reference sequence). CDR3 DNA sequence: TGTGCCAGCAGTTTAAGGGACATGCGTTACACAGATACGCAGTATTTT. Translating it yields CASSLRDMRYTDTQYF.

V gene TRBV30 combines with J gene TRBJ2-1, with 9 positions matching TRBD1. V lost 5 bases to trimming and J lost 13 bases; unmatched junction nucleotides: 6. Germline V gives CDR1 GTSNPN, CDR2 SVGIG (reference sequence). This CDR3 spans 11 amino acids. Here the CDR3 reads CAWAGDRDQFF. For the CDR3, the DNA is TGTGCCTGGGCTGGGGACAGGGATCAGTTCTTC.

This clone showed up just once. This chain links TRBV18 with TRBJ2-2; 8 bases line up with TRBD1. Germline V CDR1 and CDR2: KGHSH, LQKENI. CDR3 size: 15 residues. V lost 3 bases and J lost 2; bases outside the gene matches: 2. The CDR3 sequence: CASSPTGGNTGELFF. The CDR3 nucleotides read TGTGCCAGCTCACCCACAGGGGGTAACACCGGGGAGCTGTTTTTT.

The chain links TRBV6-5 to TRBJ1-1, with D perhaps TRBD1 (5 bases). Per germline, CDR1 MNHEY and CDR2 SVGAGI. CDR3 length equals 15 residues. The V gene lost 4 bases and the J gene lost 3 bases, with 15 bases spanning the gap. The CDR3, as DNA: TGTGCCAGCAGTTCAGGGATTGGATGGGACACTGAAGCTTTCTTT. Translation: CASSSGIGWDTEAFF.

The chain combines TRBV7-9 with TRBJ2-1, with 8 bases fitting TRBD1. Germline CDR1 reads SEHNR; CDR2 reads FQNEAQ (reference sequence). V was pared by 5 bases and J by 9 bases, with 18 bases of the junction left unmatched. The CDR3 extends over 17 amino acids. CDR3 region: CASSLNELRTGWSEQFF. The CDR3 region has the DNA TGTGCCAGCAGCCTAAACGAACTTAGGACAGGGTGGAGTGAGCAGTTCTTC.

The sample holds one count of this clone. V is TRBV9 and J is TRBJ2-5; 9 nucleotides match TRBD2. Germline V lookup: CDR1 SGDLS, CDR2 YYNGEE. CDR3 length: 16 residues. V lost 10 bases and J lost 2; bases outside the gene matches: 15. CDR3 region: CAPQRNASGEQETQYF. In nucleotides, the CDR3 is TGTGCCCCCCAAAGGAACGCTAGCGGGGAGCAAGAGACCCAGTACTTC.

This clone has a single count. The chain links TRBV30 to TRBJ2-7; 8 nucleotides line up with TRBD2. CDR3 length equals 14 residues. CDR1 and CDR2 from the germline V gene are GTSNPN and SVGIG (reference sequence). V lost 1 base to trimming and J lost 5 bases; unmatched junction nucleotides: 7. This CDR3 reads CAWSGTGGPDEQYF. In DNA form, the CDR3 reads TGTGCCTGGAGTGGAACGGGAGGGCCCGACGAGCAGTACTTC.

Only one count was recorded for this clone. V is TRBV6-1 and J is TRBJ2-5; 8 nucleotides agree with TRBD1. The CDR3 contains 15 residues. Germline assignment: CDR1 MNHNS and CDR2 SASEGT. Trimming cost V 6 bases and J 5 bases; bases outside gene matches: 11. The CDR3 region has the DNA TGTGCCAGCAGCGCGACCCCGGACAGGGAGGAGACCCAGTACTTC. Translated, it gives CASSATPDREETQYF.

V gene TRBV10-3 combines with J gene TRBJ2-6; 7 nucleotides match TRBD1. This CDR3 is built from 17 residues. Germline trimming cut 6 bases from V and 5 bases from J; bases unmatched to any gene: 13. Germline lookup yields CDR1 ENHRY and CDR2 SYGVKD. CDR3 sequence: CAIRKQGLDRRANVLTF. DNA of the CDR3: TGTGCCATCAGGAAACAGGGGCTGGACCGGCGGGCCAACGTCCTGACTTTC.

The chain employs TRBV4-2 and TRBJ2-3; 8 positions agree with TRBD2. Trimming cost V 5 bases and J 4 bases; bases outside gene matches: 8. The CDR3 length is 15 residues. Germline CDR1 and CDR2: LGHNA and YNFKEQ. The chain's CDR3 is CASSTRTSLADTQYF. CDR3 DNA sequence: TGTGCCAGCAGCACTCGGACTAGCTTGGCAGATACGCAGTATTTT.